This entry is about one T cell receptor beta chain. Per the study methods: Researchers report that nucleated cell counts were estimated from reference gene primer amplification. Measured with immunoSEQ multiplex PCR; TCRdb has only the in-frame clones, and not every one. V and J calls plus clone size are reproduced from that table; the DNA served to infer D and trimming. The data show 300,000 to 400,000 clones, around nine tenths seen once. The V gene's germline CDR1 is LGHDT and CDR2 YNNKEL (reference sequence). The CDR3 consists of 14 residues. The germline V and J ends were trimmed by 4 bases and 4 bases, with 11 bases remaining between them. These data originate in a study of blood T cell repertoires in COVID-19.

Sequenced material: peripheral blood. The V call is TRBV3-1 (or the pseudogene TRBV3-2), the J call TRBJ1-3; D remains unclear. This clonotype was sampled from a human donor in a cohort sampled during active COVID-19. CDR3 loop: CASSPRTAGNTIYF. In DNA form, the CDR3 reads TGTGCCAGCAGCCCCCGAACAGCCGGAAACACCATATATTTT.